This T cell receptor beta chain comes out of a study of blood T cell repertoires in COVID-19. Authors' processing steps: Researchers report that nucleated cell counts were estimated from reference gene primer amplification. The data were produced by immunoSEQ multiplex PCR, yet TCRdb's version contains in-frame clones alone and is incomplete. D and trimming come from the DNA, and the V and J calls and clone size come from that table. Of about 160,000 clones listed, roughly 90% are singletons. Germline CDR1 is SGHTA and CDR2 is FQGTGA. J gave up 4 bases and V 1 base, and 2 bases lay outside the gene matches. The CDR3 has 15 amino acids.

The V gene is TRBV7-3, the J gene TRBJ2-1, with 9 bases identical to TRBD2. This clonotype originated in a woman in her sixties with active or convalescent COVID-19. Material for sequencing was peripheral blood. The CDR3, as DNA: TGTGCCAGCAGCTTAAGTAGCGGGGGATACAATGAGCAGTTCTTC. Protein: CASSLSSGGYNEQFF.